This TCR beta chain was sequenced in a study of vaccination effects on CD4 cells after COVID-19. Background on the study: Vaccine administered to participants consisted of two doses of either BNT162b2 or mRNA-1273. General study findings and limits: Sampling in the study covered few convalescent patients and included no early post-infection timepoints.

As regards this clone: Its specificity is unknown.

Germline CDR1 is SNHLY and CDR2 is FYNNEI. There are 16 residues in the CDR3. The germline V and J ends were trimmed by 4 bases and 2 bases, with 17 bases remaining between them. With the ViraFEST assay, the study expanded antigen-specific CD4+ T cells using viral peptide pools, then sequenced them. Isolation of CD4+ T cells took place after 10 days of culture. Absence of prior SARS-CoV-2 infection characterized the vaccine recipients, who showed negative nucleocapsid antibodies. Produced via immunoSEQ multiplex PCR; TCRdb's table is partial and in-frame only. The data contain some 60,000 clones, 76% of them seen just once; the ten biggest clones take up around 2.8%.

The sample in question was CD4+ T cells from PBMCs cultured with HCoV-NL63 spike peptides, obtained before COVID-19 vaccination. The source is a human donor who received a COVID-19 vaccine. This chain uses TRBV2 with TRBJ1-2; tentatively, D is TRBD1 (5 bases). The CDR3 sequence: CASSVIGLGVNYGYTF. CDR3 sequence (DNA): TGTGCCAGCAGTGTGATCGGGTTGGGGGTGAACTATGGCTACACCTTC.